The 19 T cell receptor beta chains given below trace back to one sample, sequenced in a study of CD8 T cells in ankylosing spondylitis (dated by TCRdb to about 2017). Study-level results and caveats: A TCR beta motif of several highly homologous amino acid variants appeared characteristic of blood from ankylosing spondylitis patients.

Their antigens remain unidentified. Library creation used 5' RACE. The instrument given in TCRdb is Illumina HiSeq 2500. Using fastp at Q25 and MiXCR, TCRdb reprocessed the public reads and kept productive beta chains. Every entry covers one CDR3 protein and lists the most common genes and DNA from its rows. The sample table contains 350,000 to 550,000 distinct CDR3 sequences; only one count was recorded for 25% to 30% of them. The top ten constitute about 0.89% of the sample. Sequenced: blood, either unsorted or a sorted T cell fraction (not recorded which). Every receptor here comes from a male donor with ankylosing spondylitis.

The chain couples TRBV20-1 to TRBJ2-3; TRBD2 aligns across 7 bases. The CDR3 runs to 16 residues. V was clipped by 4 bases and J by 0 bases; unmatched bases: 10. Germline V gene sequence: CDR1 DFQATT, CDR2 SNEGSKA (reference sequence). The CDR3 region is CSANRRLADSTDTQYF. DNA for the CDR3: TGCAGTGCTAACCGACGGCTAGCGGATAGCACAGATACGCAGTATTTT.

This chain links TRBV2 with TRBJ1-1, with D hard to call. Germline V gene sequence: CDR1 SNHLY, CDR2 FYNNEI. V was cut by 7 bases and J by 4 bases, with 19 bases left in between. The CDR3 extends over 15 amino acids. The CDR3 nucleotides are TGTGCCAGCAACCTTAGGGCAGGTCTGAGCACTGAAGCTTTCTTT. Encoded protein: CASNLRAGLSTEAFF.

CDR3: CSAIPGLAGGGTDTQYF. In DNA, the CDR3 is TGCAGTGCCATCCCGGGACTAGCGGGAGGGGGCACAGATACGCAGTATTTT. V is TRBV20-1 and J is TRBJ2-3; TRBD2 matches 16 bases. This CDR3 region has 17 residues. The germline V gene has CDR1 DFQATT and CDR2 SNEGSKA (reference sequence). With V trimmed by 6 bases and J by 1 base, 7 bases remained unmatched.

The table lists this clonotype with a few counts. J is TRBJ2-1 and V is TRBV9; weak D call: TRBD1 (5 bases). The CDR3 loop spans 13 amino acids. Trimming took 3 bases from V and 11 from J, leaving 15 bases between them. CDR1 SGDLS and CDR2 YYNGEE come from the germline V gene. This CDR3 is CASSALLQGQQFF. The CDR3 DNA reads TGTGCCAGCAGCGCCCTCTTGCAGGGCCAGCAGTTCTTC.

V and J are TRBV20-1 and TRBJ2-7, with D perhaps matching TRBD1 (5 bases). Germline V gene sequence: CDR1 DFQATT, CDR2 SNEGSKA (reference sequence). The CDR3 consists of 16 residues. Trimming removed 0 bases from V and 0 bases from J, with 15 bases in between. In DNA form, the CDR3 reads TGCAGTGCTAGAGATTTAAGGACATCACCCTCCTACGAGCAGTACTTC. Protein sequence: CSARDLRTSPSYEQYF.

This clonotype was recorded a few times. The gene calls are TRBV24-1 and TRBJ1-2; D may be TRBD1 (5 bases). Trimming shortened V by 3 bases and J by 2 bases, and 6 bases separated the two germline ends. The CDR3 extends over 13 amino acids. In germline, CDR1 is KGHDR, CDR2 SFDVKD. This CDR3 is CATSDGGNYGYTF. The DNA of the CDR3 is TGTGCCACCAGTGATGGGGGAAACTATGGCTACACCTTC.

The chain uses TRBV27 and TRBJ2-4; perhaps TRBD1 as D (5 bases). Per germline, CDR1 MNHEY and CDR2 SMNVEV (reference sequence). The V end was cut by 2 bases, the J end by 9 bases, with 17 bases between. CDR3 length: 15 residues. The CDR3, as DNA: TGTGCCAGCAGTTTAAGGGGCTGGGAAGAAACCATTCAGTACTTC. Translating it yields CASSLRGWEETIQYF.

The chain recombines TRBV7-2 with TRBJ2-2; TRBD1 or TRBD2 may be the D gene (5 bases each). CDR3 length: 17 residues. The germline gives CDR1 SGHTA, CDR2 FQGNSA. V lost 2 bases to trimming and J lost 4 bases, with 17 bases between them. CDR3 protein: CASSLLPQGTITGELFF. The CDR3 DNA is TGTGCCAGCAGCTTATTACCCCAAGGGACCATCACCGGGGAGCTGTTTTTT.

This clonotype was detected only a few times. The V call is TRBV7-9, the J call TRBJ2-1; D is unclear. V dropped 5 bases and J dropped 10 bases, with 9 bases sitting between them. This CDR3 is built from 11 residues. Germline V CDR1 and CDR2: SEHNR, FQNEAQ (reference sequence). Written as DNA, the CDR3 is TGTGCCAGCAGCCTAGGGCCGGAGCAGTTCTTC. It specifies CASSLGPEQFF.

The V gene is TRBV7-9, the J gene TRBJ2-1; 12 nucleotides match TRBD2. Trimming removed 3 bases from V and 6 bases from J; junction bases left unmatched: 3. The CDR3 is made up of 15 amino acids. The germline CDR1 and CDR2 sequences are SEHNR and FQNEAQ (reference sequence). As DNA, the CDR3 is TGTGCCAGCAGCTTCCCGGGACTAGCGGGCAATGAGCAGTTCTTC. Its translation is CASSFPGLAGNEQFF.

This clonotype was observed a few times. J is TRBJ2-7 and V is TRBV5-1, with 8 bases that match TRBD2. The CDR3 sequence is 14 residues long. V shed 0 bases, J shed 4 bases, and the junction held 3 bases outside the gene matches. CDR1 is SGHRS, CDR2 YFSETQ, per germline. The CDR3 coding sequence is TGCGCCAGCAGCTTGGTAGCGGGACCGTACGAGCAGTACTTC. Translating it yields CASSLVAGPYEQYF.

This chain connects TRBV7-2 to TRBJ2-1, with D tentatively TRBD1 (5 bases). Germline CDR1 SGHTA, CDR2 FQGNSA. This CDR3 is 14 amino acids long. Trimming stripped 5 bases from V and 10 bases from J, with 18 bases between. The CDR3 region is CASSQTIQAVEQFF. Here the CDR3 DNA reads TGTGCCAGCAGCCAAACCATACAGGCGGTGGAGCAGTTCTTC.

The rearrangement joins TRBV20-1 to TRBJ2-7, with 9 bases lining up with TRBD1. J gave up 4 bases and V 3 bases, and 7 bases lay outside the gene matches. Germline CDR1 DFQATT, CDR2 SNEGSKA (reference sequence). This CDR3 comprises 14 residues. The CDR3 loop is CSARRTGVRYEQYV. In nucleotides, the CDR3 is TGCAGTGCTAGGAGGACAGGGGTTCGGTACGAGCAGTACGTC.

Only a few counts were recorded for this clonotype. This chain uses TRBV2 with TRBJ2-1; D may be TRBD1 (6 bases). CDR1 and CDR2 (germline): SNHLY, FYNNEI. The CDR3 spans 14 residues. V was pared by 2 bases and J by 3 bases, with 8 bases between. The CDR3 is CASSEQGIYNEQFF. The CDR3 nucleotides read TGTGCCAGCAGTGAACAGGGGATCTACAATGAGCAGTTCTTC.

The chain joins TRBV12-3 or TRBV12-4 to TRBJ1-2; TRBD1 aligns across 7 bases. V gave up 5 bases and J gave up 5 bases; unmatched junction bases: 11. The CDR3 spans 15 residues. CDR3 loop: CASSTRGRTSYGYTF. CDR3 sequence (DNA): TGTGCCAGCAGTACCAGGGGGAGGACCTCTTATGGCTACACCTTC.

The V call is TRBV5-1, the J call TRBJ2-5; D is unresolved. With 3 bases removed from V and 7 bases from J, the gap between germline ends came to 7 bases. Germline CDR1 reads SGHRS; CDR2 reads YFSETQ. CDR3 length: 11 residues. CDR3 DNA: TGCGCCAGCAGCTCAGGATGGACCCAGTACTTC. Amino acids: CASSSGWTQYF.

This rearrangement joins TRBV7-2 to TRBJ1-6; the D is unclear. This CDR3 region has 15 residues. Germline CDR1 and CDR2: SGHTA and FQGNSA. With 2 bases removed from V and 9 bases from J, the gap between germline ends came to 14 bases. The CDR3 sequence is CASSLRREGGSPLHF. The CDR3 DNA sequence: TGTGCCAGCAGCTTACGTCGGGAGGGAGGTTCACCCCTCCACTTT. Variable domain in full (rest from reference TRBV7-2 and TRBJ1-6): GAGVSQSPSNKVTEKGKDVELRCDPISGHTALYWYRQSLGQGLEFLIYFQGNSAPDKSGLPSDRFSAERTGGSVSTLTIQRTQQEDSAVYLCASSLRREGGSPLHFGNGTRLTVT.

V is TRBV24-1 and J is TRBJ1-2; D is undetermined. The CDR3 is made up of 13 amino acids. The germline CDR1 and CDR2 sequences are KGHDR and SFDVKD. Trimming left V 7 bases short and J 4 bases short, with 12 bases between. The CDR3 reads CATRKGIVYGYTF. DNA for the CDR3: TGTGCCACCAGGAAAGGGATAGTCTATGGCTACACCTTC.

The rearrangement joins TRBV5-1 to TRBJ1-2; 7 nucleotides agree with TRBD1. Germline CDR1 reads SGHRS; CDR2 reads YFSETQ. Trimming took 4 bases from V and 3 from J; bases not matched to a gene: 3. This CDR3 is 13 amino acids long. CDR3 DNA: TGCGCCAGCAGCCCACAGGGGCACTATGGCTACACCTTC. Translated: CASSPQGHYGYTF.